The sequence of this T cell receptor (beta chain) was determined in a study of T-cell reconstitution after alpha-beta-depleted transplantation in children. Study-wide findings and caveats: Newly produced T cells mostly provided counts and TCRbeta diversity after one year, as hyperexpanded clones declined. There were some patients whose high TCRbeta diversity at day 60 came from surviving recipient T cells and thymic progenitors. The origin of alpha-beta T cells about two months after transplant was reportedly several hundred expanded graft clones.

During its preparation, the TCRbeta library received unique molecular identifiers. TCRdb fed the PCR reads into MiXCR, producing one record per CDR3 protein. Counted here are 250,000 to 300,000 distinct CDR3 sequences, 9.5% to 13% occurring once; the ten biggest clones make up about 25%. This CDR3 comprises 16 residues. Germline assignment: CDR1 SGHAT and CDR2 FQNNGV. Trimming stripped 5 bases from V and 3 bases from J, with 19 bases between. Concerning this clonotype: Its antigen is currently unknown.

This sequence was found in a male patient between 2 and 15 years old who had a stem cell transplant for chronic granulomatous disease, so the T cells may come from the graft donor. The chain uses TRBV11-2 and TRBJ1-1; D unclear. This specimen was peripheral blood, taken 180 days after TCRalphabeta/CD19-depleted stem cell transplant. As DNA, the CDR3 is TGTGCCAGCAGCCCCGGGCGAGAGGGCAGATACACTGAAGCTTTCTTT. Amino acids: CASSPGREGRYTEAFF.